Shown below are 26 T cell receptor beta chains from a single sample sequenced in a study of control samples from healthy donors and cancer patients. The method was immunoSEQ multiplex PCR; TCRdb's version includes in-frame clones alone and lacks a portion of them. The sample includes some 160,000 clones, over 85% of them seen just once. Sequencing was performed on blood. These TCRs come from a woman aged 35 to 49 in good health.

The chain uses TRBV4-3 and TRBJ1-2; 12 nucleotides align to TRBD1. Looked up from germline, CDR1 is LGHNA and CDR2 is YSLEER. The CDR3 sequence is 17 residues long. J lost 4 bases, V lost 0 bases, and 6 bases had no gene match. The CDR3 reads CASSQDPRGQGAYGYTF. The DNA for the CDR3 is TGCGCCAGCAGCCAAGATCCGAGGGGACAGGGGGCCTATGGCTACACCTTC.

The chain has TRBV19 and TRBJ1-5, with D possibly matching TRBD1 (5 bases). Germline assignment: CDR1 LNHDA and CDR2 SQIVND (reference sequence). Trimming removed 3 bases from V and 4 bases from J, with 13 bases in between. This CDR3 region has 15 residues. For the CDR3, the DNA is TGTGCCAGTAGTATTAGGGGCGGGGGGAATCAGCCCCAGCATTTT. Translation: CASSIRGGGNQPQHF.

This clone was picked up one time. This chain uses TRBV9 with TRBJ2-6; D gene uncertain. The germline V gene encodes CDR1 SGDLS and CDR2 YYNGEE. CDR3 length: 10 amino acids. The V and J ends lost 3 bases and 13 bases respectively, with 5 bases between them. CDR3 nucleotide sequence: TGTGCCAGCAGCGGGATTGTCCTGACTTTC. Its translation: CASSGIVLTF.

The gene calls are TRBV7-2 and TRBJ2-3; D is ambiguous. V lost 5 bases to trimming and J lost 2 bases, with 5 bases between them. Germline assignment: CDR1 SGHTA and CDR2 FQGNSA. This CDR3 comprises 12 residues. The CDR3: CASSPNTDTQYF. The CDR3 bases are TGTGCCAGCAGCCCGAACACAGATACGCAGTATTTT.

Comment on this clone: The junction shows a germline mismatch at one end, possibly a read error. The V and J genes are TRBV27 and TRBJ2-7; 10 nucleotides align to TRBD1. The CDR3 length is 13 residues. Germline V gene sequence: CDR1 MNHEY, CDR2 SMNVEV (reference sequence). This CDR3 reads CASRTGGSHEQYF. CDR3 DNA: TGTGCCAGCAGGACAGGGGGCTCCCACGAGCAGTACTTC.

This clone was observed a single time. The V gene is TRBV7-6, the J gene TRBJ2-7; the D is unclear. This CDR3 spans 14 amino acids. V dropped 1 base and J dropped 1 base, with 8 bases sitting between them. Looked up from germline, CDR1 is SGHVS and CDR2 is FNYEAQ. CDR3: CASSLVGTSYEQYF. The CDR3 coding sequence is TGTGCCAGCAGCTTAGTCGGCACATCCTACGAGCAGTACTTC.

The chain carries TRBV29-1 and TRBJ1-1, with D perhaps TRBD1 (6 bases). Looked up from germline, CDR1 is SQVTM and CDR2 is ANQGSEA. There are 12 residues in the CDR3. The V gene lost 3 bases and the J gene lost 8 bases, with 13 bases spanning the gap. The CDR3 region is CSVDEPGTEAFF. Written as DNA, the CDR3 is TGCAGCGTTGACGAACCCGGGACAGAAGCTTTCTTT.

This clone was found once. The gene calls are TRBV30 and TRBJ1-2, with 8 bases that match TRBD1. This CDR3 contains 15 residues. V gave up 5 bases and J gave up 5 bases; unmatched junction bases: 13. The germline V gene encodes CDR1 GTSNPN and CDR2 SVGIG (reference sequence). The CDR3 sequence is CAWYPGQEAVYGYTF. As DNA, the CDR3 is TGTGCCTGGTATCCGGGACAGGAAGCTGTTTATGGCTACACCTTC.

In its sample, this clone was seen once. The CDR3 bases are TGTGCCAGCCGTATCCGTTGGGTTGGTTCACCCCTCCACTTT. Translation: CASRIRWVGSPLHF. This chain connects TRBV6-5 to TRBJ1-6; D is unresolved. With 8 bases removed from V and 9 bases from J, the gap between germline ends came to 17 bases. In germline, CDR1 is MNHEY, CDR2 SVGAGI. The CDR3 is 14 residues long.

In its sample, this clone was seen a few times. The rearrangement joins TRBV7-9 to TRBJ1-2; 7 positions match TRBD1. The junction had 5 bases not matched to a gene; V was cut back by 4 bases and J by 3 bases. CDR1 is SEHNR, CDR2 FQNEAQ, per germline (reference sequence). This CDR3 has 14 residues. CDR3 bases: TGTGCCAGCAGCTCAGGACAGGCGGACTATGGCTACACCTTC. This translates into CASSSGQADYGYTF. Filled out from reference TRBV7-9 and TRBJ1-2, the complete variable domain reads DTGVSQNPRHKITKRGQNVTFRCDPISEHNRLYWYRQTLGQGPEFLTYFQNEAQLEKSRLLSDRFSAERPKGSFSTLEIQRTEQGDSAMYLCASSSGQADYGYTFGSGTRLTVV.

This chain joins TRBV5-1 and TRBJ1-1; D call uncertain. This CDR3 spans 13 amino acids. CDR1 is SGHRS, CDR2 YFSETQ, per germline. V shed 5 bases and J shed 0 bases, with 8 bases lying between them. CDR3 in amino acids: CASSDGLNTEAFF. The DNA of the CDR3 is TGCGCCAGCAGTGACGGACTGAACACTGAAGCTTTCTTT. The variable domain in full, with the rest retrieved from reference TRBV5-1 and TRBJ1-1, is KAGVTQTPRYLIKTRGQQVTLSCSPISGHRSVSWYQQTPGQGLQFLFEYFSETQRNKGNFPGRFSGRQFSNSRSEMNVSTLELGDSALYLCASSDGLNTEAFFGQGTRLTVV.

The chain has TRBV3-1 (or the pseudogene TRBV3-2) and TRBJ2-3; no reliable D call. The CDR3 has 12 amino acids. The V end was cut by 3 bases, the J end by 2 bases, with 3 bases between. Germline CDR1 and CDR2: LGHDT and YNNKEL (reference sequence). The CDR3 here is CASSQDTDTQYF. CDR3 coding DNA: TGTGCCAGCAGCCAGGACACAGATACGCAGTATTTT.

V gene TRBV27 combines with J gene TRBJ1-2; D is unclear. This CDR3 region has 14 residues. The germline V gene has CDR1 MNHEY and CDR2 SMNVEV (reference sequence). Trimming took 2 bases from V and 0 from J, leaving 7 bases between them. The DNA for the CDR3 is TGTGCCAGCAGTTTAGGCCAAACTAACTATGGCTACACCTTC. As protein: CASSLGQTNYGYTF.

The chain employs TRBV27 and TRBJ1-1; perhaps TRBD1 as D (6 bases). The CDR3 is made up of 16 amino acids. Germline loops: CDR1 MNHEY, CDR2 SMNVEV (reference sequence). V dropped 2 bases and J dropped 7 bases, with 20 bases sitting between them. As DNA, the CDR3 is TGTGCCAGCAGTTTACGCGCAGGCTCTACAGGGATTGAAGCTTTCTTT. It translates to CASSLRAGSTGIEAFF.

This chain uses TRBV10-3 with TRBJ1-1; D gene uncertain. The CDR3 loop spans 15 amino acids. Trimming stripped 3 bases from V and 4 bases from J, with 15 bases between. Germline CDR1 ENHRY, CDR2 SYGVKD. CDR3: CAISDSGRITTEAFF. CDR3 coding DNA: TGTGCCATCAGTGATTCGGGCAGGATCACCACTGAAGCTTTCTTT.

The chain recombines TRBV10-3 with TRBJ2-7; D is uncertain. CDR1 is ENHRY and CDR2 is SYGVKD in the germline V gene. The germline V and J ends were trimmed by 0 bases and 0 bases, with 12 bases remaining between them. This CDR3 contains 16 residues. CDR3 sequence reads: CAISESPLRSSYEQYF. CDR3 sequence (DNA): TGTGCCATCAGTGAGTCCCCGCTACGGAGCTCCTACGAGCAGTACTTC.

V and J are TRBV4-2 and TRBJ2-2; D not resolved. The CDR3 has 12 amino acids. The V end lost 4 bases, the J end lost 8 bases, and 8 bases lay between the germline ends. Germline values: CDR1 LGHNA, CDR2 YNFKEQ. The CDR3 DNA sequence: TGTGCCAGCAGCCCTTTTCCGGGGGAGCTGTTTTTT. Protein: CASSPFPGELFF.

The chain joins TRBV4-2 to TRBJ2-3; 11 nucleotides line up with TRBD2. CDR1 and CDR2 from the germline V gene are LGHNA and YNFKEQ. V was pared by 0 bases and J by 2 bases, with 10 bases of the junction left unmatched. This CDR3 is built from 19 residues. The CDR3: CASSQDVLAGAPDTDTQYF. As DNA, the CDR3 is TGTGCCAGCAGCCAAGATGTACTAGCGGGAGCCCCCGACACAGATACGCAGTATTTT.

Note on this clone: Mismatch with germline at one junction end may stem from a read error. The CDR3 region has the DNA TGTGCCAGCAGCGAAGGACAGCACTATGGCTACACCTTC. Its translation: CASSEGQHYGYTF. V gene TRBV2 combines with J gene TRBJ1-2; D might be TRBD1 (6 bases). The CDR3 contains 13 residues. In germline, CDR1 is SNHLY, CDR2 FYNNEI.

This clone was seen a single time. CDR3 DNA sequence: TGTGCCACCAGTGACGGGGCGGGAGAGACCCAGTACTTC. It codes for CATSDGAGETQYF. The chain couples TRBV24-1 to TRBJ2-5; D possibly uses TRBD1 or TRBD2 (5 bases each). CDR3 length: 13 residues. V was clipped by 4 bases and J by 4 bases, with 9 bases between them. CDR1 KGHDR and CDR2 SFDVKD come from the germline V gene.

With regard to this clone: This sample also contains other DNA sequences that code for the same CDR3. The V gene is TRBV5-1, the J gene TRBJ1-5, with D hard to call. From germline, CDR1 is SGHRS and CDR2 YFSETQ. The CDR3 sequence is 13 residues long. Deletions cut 4 bases from V and 4 bases from J, with 9 bases between. Here the CDR3 reads CASSLGTNQPQHF. For the CDR3, the DNA is TGCGCCAGCAGCCTGGGTACGAATCAGCCCCAGCATTTT.

The chain employs TRBV5-1 and TRBJ2-1; 9 bases are shared with TRBD2. Germline assignment: CDR1 SGHRS and CDR2 YFSETQ. CDR3 length: 14 residues. The junction had 8 bases not matched to a gene; V was cut back by 7 bases and J by 6 bases. Here the CDR3 reads CASETGTSRNEQFF. The DNA for the CDR3 is TGCGCCAGCGAGACCGGGACTAGCCGCAATGAGCAGTTCTTC.

The chain carries TRBV25-1 and TRBJ1-6; D is ambiguous. Trimming removed 4 bases at V and 3 bases at J, with 4 bases between. Germline assignment: CDR1 MGHDK and CDR2 SYGVNS. The CDR3 totals 13 residues. DNA of the CDR3: TGTGCCAGCAGTGCGGGCTATAATTCACCCCTCCACTTT. It yields the protein CASSAGYNSPLHF.

The rearrangement links TRBV19 to TRBJ1-6; D is ambiguous. Trimming left V 3 bases short and J 0 bases short, with 3 bases between. The length of the CDR3 is 14 residues. Per germline, CDR1 LNHDA and CDR2 SQIVND (reference sequence). The CDR3 nucleotides are TGTGCCAGTAGTATGGGCTCCTATAATTCACCCCTCCACTTT. Protein sequence: CASSMGSYNSPLHF.

J is TRBJ1-1 and V is TRBV6-2 or TRBV6-3; 7 nucleotides align to TRBD1. This CDR3 has 13 residues. Trimming removed 5 bases from V and 4 bases from J; junction bases left unmatched: 4. Germline CDR1 and CDR2: MNHEY and SVGEGT. CDR3 nucleotides: TGTGCCAGCAGTAACCGACAGGGCACTGAAGCTTTCTTT. It encodes CASSNRQGTEAFF.

V and J are TRBV28 and TRBJ1-1, with no clear D. The CDR3 covers 14 residues. Trimming cost V 3 bases and J 1 base, with 9 bases left between them. Looked up from germline, CDR1 is MDHEN and CDR2 is SYDVKM. The CDR3 bases are TGTGCCAGCAGTTTGGTATACCAGAACACTGAAGCTTTCTTT. This gives the protein CASSLVYQNTEAFF. The full variable domain, rest sourced from reference TRBV28 and TRBJ1-1, is DVKVTQSSRYLVKRTGEKVFLECVQDMDHENMFWYRQDPGLGLRLIYFSYDVKMKEKGDIPEGYSVSREKKERFSLILESASTNQTSMYLCASSLVYQNTEAFFGQGTRLTVV.